Listed here are 20 T cell receptor beta chains from one sample, sequenced in a study of T cell responses to AZD1222 COVID-19 vaccine. The protocol was immunoSEQ multiplex PCR, while the TCRdb copy is restricted to in-frame clones and leaves out a portion. Altogether roughly 100,000 clones are present, roughly nine tenths being singletons, with the ten largest covering about 1.5%. Sequencing used peripheral blood, obtained on day 0 of AZD1222 vaccination. The source is an adult in good health.

In this sample, this clone turned up a few times. The rearrangement joins TRBV9 to TRBJ2-7; tentatively, D is TRBD1 or TRBD2 (5 bases each). The CDR3 runs to 15 residues. V was pared by 4 bases and J by 8 bases, with 22 bases between. Germline lookup yields CDR1 SGDLS and CDR2 YYNGEE. CDR3 sequence reads: CASSPHEGPDYQQYF. The DNA for the CDR3 is TGTGCCAGCAGCCCCCATGAGGGACCTGATTACCAGCAGTACTTC.

J is TRBJ2-1 and V is TRBV5-4; the D call may be TRBD1 or TRBD2 (5 bases each). Germline V gene data show CDR1 as SGHNT and CDR2 as YYREEE (reference sequence). V lost 1 base to trimming and J lost 2 bases, with 10 bases between them. The CDR3 has 15 residues. CDR3 amino acids: CASSLSQGPYNEQFF. The CDR3 nucleotides are TGTGCCAGCAGCTTGTCTCAGGGACCCTACAATGAGCAGTTCTTC.

This clone was detected only a few times. The chain links TRBV2 to TRBJ1-5, with D possibly matching TRBD1 (6 bases). CDR3 size: 14 residues. Trimming took 8 bases from V and 2 from J, leaving 13 bases between them. Per the germline V gene, CDR1 is SNHLY and CDR2 is FYNNEI. CDR3 sequence: CASQTYRGNQPQHF. Written as DNA, the CDR3 is TGTGCCAGCCAAACCTACAGGGGCAATCAGCCCCAGCATTTT.

The chain couples TRBV28 to TRBJ1-1, with D uncertain. CDR1 and CDR2 (germline): MDHEN, SYDVKM. Trimming took off 6 bases at V and 4 bases at J, with 15 bases between the two ends. The CDR3 has 14 residues. CDR3 bases: TGTGCCAGCAGCCCCTTTGTCCCAGGCACTGAAGCTTTCTTT. It specifies CASSPFVPGTEAFF.

The CDR3 loop reads CASSPLAGGPQREQFF. The CDR3 DNA sequence: TGTGCCAGCAGCCCACTAGCGGGGGGGCCACAAAGAGAGCAGTTCTTC. This rearrangement joins TRBV5-4 to TRBJ2-1, with TRBD2 matching 13 bases. With 4 bases clipped from V and 10 bases from J, the junction kept 11 bases outside the gene matches. Germline V gene lookup returns CDR1 SGHNT and CDR2 YYREEE (reference sequence). The CDR3 sequence is 16 residues long.

The V and J genes are TRBV5-1 and TRBJ1-5, with D maybe TRBD1 (5 bases). Germline CDR1 reads SGHRS; CDR2 reads YFSETQ. CDR3 length: 15 residues. V lost 2 bases and J lost 0, with 9 bases in between. The chain's CDR3 is CASSFDGGSNQPQHF. For the CDR3, the DNA is TGCGCCAGCAGCTTCGACGGGGGTAGCAATCAGCCCCAGCATTTT.

In this sample, this clone turned up a few times. The J gene is TRBJ1-1, the V gene TRBV13; no clear D gene. V was cut by 5 bases and J by 1 base, with 8 bases left in between. The germline V gene encodes CDR1 PRHDT and CDR2 FYEKMQ (reference sequence). The CDR3 spans 13 residues. The CDR3 nucleotides read TGTGCCAGCAGCCCAACTGCGAACACTGAAGCTTTCTTT. It is translated as CASSPTANTEAFF. The whole variable domain, filled in from reference TRBV13 and TRBJ1-1, reads AAGVIQSPRHLIKEKRETATLKCYPIPRHDTVYWYQQGPGQDPQFLISFYEKMQSDKGSIPDRFSAQQFSDYHSELNMSSLELGDSALYFCASSPTANTEAFFGQGTRLTVV.

V usage is TRBV2 and J usage is TRBJ2-7; TRBD2 agrees at 13 bases. V lost 6 bases and J lost 3; bases outside the gene matches: 5. The CDR3 totals 15 residues. Germline-derived CDR1 and CDR2 are SNHLY and FYNNEI. The CDR3 sequence is CASSVLAGGRYEQYF. The CDR3, as DNA: TGTGCCAGCAGCGTACTAGCGGGGGGGCGCTACGAGCAGTACTTC. The full variable domain, its missing parts supplied by reference TRBV2 and TRBJ2-7, is EPEVTQTPSHQVTQMGQEVILRCVPISNHLYFYWYRQILGQKVEFLVSFYNNEISEKSEIFDDQFSVERPDGSNFTLKIRSTKLEDSAMYFCASSVLAGGRYEQYFGPGTRLTVT.

This clone occurred once. Written as DNA, the CDR3 is TGTGCCAGCAGCTTAGGGACAGGGGGTCGGGGCTACACCTTC. Protein: CASSLGTGGRGYTF. The chain employs TRBV7-3 and TRBJ1-2; TRBD1 matches at 11 bases. Germline V gives CDR1 SGHTA, CDR2 FQGTGA. The CDR3 is made up of 14 amino acids. Trimming at V came to 2 bases and at J to 8 bases, leaving 4 bases not matched to a gene.

This rearrangement joins TRBV5-4 to TRBJ1-2; TRBD1 is a possible D gene (5 bases). Between the trimmed V and J ends, which lost 0 bases and 4 bases, there was a span of 10 bases. Germline values: CDR1 SGHNT, CDR2 YYREEE (reference sequence). The CDR3 is 14 residues long. The CDR3 loop is CASSLAGTPYGYTF. The DNA of the CDR3 is TGTGCCAGCAGCTTGGCTGGGACGCCCTATGGCTACACCTTC.

The chain uses TRBV19 and TRBJ2-7, with a weak D call TRBD1 (5 bases). Looked up from germline, CDR1 is LNHDA and CDR2 is SQIVND (reference sequence). Trimming removed 5 bases from V and 3 bases from J, with 17 bases in between. This CDR3 spans 15 amino acids. The CDR3 loop reads CASSLRRQPIYEQYF. The CDR3 nucleotides read TGTGCCAGTAGTTTAAGGCGACAGCCCATCTACGAGCAGTACTTC.

The genes are TRBV5-4 and TRBJ1-1; no clear D gene. This CDR3 comprises 14 residues. The ends were cut back, 4 bases at V and 1 base at J, with 11 bases in the middle. The germline V gene has CDR1 SGHNT and CDR2 YYREEE (reference sequence). The CDR3 nucleotides are TGTGCCAGCAGCAAGTCCCAAGCGAACACTGAAGCTTTCTTT. Amino acid sequence: CASSKSQANTEAFF. Complete variable domain (other parts from reference TRBV5-4 and TRBJ1-1): ETGVTQSPTHLIKTRGQQVTLRCSSQSGHNTVSWYQQALGQGPQFIFQYYREEENGRGNFPPRFSGLQFPNYSSELNVNALELDDSALYLCASSKSQANTEAFFGQGTRLTVV.

This clone is a singleton in its sample. CDR3 bases: TGTGCCAGCAGCGTAGGACTTAGTCGTCGTGGCTCGAGCTACACCTTC. Translated: CASSVGLSRRGSSYTF. The V gene is TRBV9, the J gene TRBJ1-2; D uncertain. The CDR3 has 16 amino acids. CDR1 is SGDLS and CDR2 is YYNGEE in the germline V gene. Trimming stripped 0 bases from V and 9 bases from J, with 21 bases between.

With respect to this clone: Other DNA sequences in this sample translate to the same CDR3. This chain links TRBV19 with TRBJ1-5, with D perhaps matching TRBD1 (5 bases). The length of the CDR3 is 14 residues. Per germline, CDR1 LNHDA and CDR2 SQIVND (reference sequence). Trimming took off 3 bases at V and 1 base at J, with 7 bases between the two ends. The CDR3 DNA reads as TGTGCCAGTAGTATCCGGGACAGCAATCAGCCCCAGCATTTT. Amino acids: CASSIRDSNQPQHF.

The chain combines TRBV5-5 with TRBJ1-4; a weak D match, TRBD1 (5 bases). Germline CDR1 reads SGHKS; CDR2 reads YYEKEE (reference sequence). The germline V and J ends were trimmed by 4 bases and 7 bases, with 14 bases remaining between them. The CDR3 covers 14 residues. Written as DNA, the CDR3 is TGTGCCAGCAGCCTCAGGGAATGGAGTGAAAAACTGTTTTTT. It encodes CASSLREWSEKLFF. Combining the CDR3 with reference TRBV5-5 and TRBJ1-4 gives the whole variable domain DAGVTQSPTHLIKTRGQQVTLRCSPISGHKSVSWYQQVLGQGPQFIFQYYEKEERGRGNFPDRFSARQFPNYSSELNVNALLLGDSALYLCASSLREWSEKLFFGSGTQLSVL.

The gene calls are TRBV28 and TRBJ1-2; the D gene is possibly TRBD1 (6 bases). Trimming cost V 6 bases and J 8 bases, with 16 bases left between them. Germline lookup yields CDR1 MDHEN and CDR2 SYDVKM. This CDR3 spans 13 amino acids. DNA for the CDR3: TGTGCCAGCAGGAGGATCAGGGGTGTGGGCTACACCTTC. Translating it yields CASRRIRGVGYTF.

The chain uses TRBV10-3 and TRBJ2-2; D tentatively reads TRBD1 or TRBD2 (5 bases each). Deletions cut 5 bases from V and 5 bases from J, with 18 bases between. Germline assignment: CDR1 ENHRY and CDR2 SYGVKD. The CDR3 has 16 residues. In nucleotides, the CDR3 is TGTGCCATCAGTCCCCGGGGCCGGATATGGACCGGGGAGCTGTTTTTT. Its translation: CAISPRGRIWTGELFF.

This clone was observed a handful of times. The chain employs TRBV2 and TRBJ1-2, with TRBD1 identical over 7 bases. The germline CDR1 and CDR2 sequences are SNHLY and FYNNEI. With 3 bases clipped from V and 4 bases from J, the junction kept 8 bases outside the gene matches. The CDR3 extends over 15 amino acids. The CDR3 DNA reads as TGTGCCAGCAGTGACGAGGGGGCGGGGAGCTATGGCTACACCTTC. This encodes CASSDEGAGSYGYTF.

The gene calls are TRBV5-1 and TRBJ2-5; possible D gene TRBD1, 5 bases. Germline CDR1 is SGHRS and CDR2 is YFSETQ. V was clipped by 0 bases and J by 3 bases, with 9 bases between them. The CDR3 has 14 amino acids. This CDR3 is CASSLVVGEETQYF. In nucleotides, the CDR3 is TGCGCCAGCAGCTTGGTCGTAGGGGAAGAGACCCAGTACTTC.

The chain carries TRBV5-8 and TRBJ2-7; 8 bases are a match to TRBD1. The germline gives CDR1 SGHTS, CDR2 YDEGEE. The CDR3 has 16 amino acids. J gave up 0 bases and V 2 bases, and 7 bases lay outside the gene matches. DNA for the CDR3: TGTGCCAGCAGCTTAGTACCAGGGGGCGCCTCCTACGAGCAGTACTTC. Amino acid sequence: CASSLVPGGASYEQYF.